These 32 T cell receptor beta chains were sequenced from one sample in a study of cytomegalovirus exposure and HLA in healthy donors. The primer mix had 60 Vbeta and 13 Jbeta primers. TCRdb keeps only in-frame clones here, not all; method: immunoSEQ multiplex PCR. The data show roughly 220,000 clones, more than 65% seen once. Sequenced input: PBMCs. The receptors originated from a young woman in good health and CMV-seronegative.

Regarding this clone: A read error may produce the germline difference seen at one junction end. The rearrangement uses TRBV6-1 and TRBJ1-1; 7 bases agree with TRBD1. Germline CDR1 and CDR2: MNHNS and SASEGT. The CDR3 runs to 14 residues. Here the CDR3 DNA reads TGTGCCAGCAGGGAAGACAGGGACAGCCCCGAAGCTTTCTTT. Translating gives CASREDRDSPEAFF.

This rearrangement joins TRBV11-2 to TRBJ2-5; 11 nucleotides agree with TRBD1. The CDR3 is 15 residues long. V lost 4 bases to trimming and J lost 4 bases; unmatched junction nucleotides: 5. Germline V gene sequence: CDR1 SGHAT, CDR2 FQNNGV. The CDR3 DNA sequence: TGTGCCAGCAGCTCTCGGACAGGGGGCACAGAGACCCAGTACTTC. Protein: CASSSRTGGTETQYF.

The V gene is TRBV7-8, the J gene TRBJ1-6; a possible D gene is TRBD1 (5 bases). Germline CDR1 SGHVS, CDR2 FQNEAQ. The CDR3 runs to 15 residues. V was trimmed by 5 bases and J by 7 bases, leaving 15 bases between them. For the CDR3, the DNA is TGTGCCAGCAGCCCCGTTGGGGCAGAGAATTCACCCCTCCACTTT. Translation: CASSPVGAENSPLHF.

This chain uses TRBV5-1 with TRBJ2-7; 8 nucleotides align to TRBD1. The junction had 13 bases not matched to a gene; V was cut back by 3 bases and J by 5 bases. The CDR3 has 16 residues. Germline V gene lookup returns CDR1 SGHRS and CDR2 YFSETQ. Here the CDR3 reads CASSWTPGQESNEQYF. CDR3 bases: TGCGCCAGCAGCTGGACCCCGGGACAGGAGAGCAACGAGCAGTACTTC.

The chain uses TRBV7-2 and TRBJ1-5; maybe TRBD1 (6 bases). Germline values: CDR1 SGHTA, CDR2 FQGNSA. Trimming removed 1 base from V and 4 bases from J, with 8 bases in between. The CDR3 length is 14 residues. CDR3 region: CASSLDRANQPQHF. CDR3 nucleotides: TGTGCCAGCAGCTTAGACAGGGCGAATCAGCCCCAGCATTTT.

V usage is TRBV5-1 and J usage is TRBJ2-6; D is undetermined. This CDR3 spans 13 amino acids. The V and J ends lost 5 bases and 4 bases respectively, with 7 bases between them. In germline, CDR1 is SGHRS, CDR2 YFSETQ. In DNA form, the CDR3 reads TGCGCCAGCAGGGTCGGGGGGGCCAACGTCCTGACTTTC. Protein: CASRVGGANVLTF.

CDR3 DNA: TGTGCCAGCAGCTCCAGTGATGAAAAACTGTTTTTT. It specifies CASSSSDEKLFF. The V and J genes are TRBV7-9 and TRBJ1-4; D remains ambiguous. Germline values: CDR1 SEHNR, CDR2 FQNEAQ (reference sequence). This CDR3 is built from 12 residues. Trimming removed 4 bases from V and 6 bases from J, with 6 bases in between.

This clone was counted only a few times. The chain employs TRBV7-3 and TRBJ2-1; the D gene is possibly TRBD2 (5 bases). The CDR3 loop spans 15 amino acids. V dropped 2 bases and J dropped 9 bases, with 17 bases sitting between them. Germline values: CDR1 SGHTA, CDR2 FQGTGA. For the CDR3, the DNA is TGTGCCAGCAGCTTACTCGGCCTGGCTGGGAGTGAGCAGTTCTTC. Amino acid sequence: CASSLLGLAGSEQFF.

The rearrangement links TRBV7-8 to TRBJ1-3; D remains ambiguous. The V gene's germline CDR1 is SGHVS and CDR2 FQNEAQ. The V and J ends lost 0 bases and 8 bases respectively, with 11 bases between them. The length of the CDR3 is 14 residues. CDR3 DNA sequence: TGTGCCAGCAGCTTAGCGGGTAGCGGAGACACCATATATTTT. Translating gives CASSLAGSGDTIYF.

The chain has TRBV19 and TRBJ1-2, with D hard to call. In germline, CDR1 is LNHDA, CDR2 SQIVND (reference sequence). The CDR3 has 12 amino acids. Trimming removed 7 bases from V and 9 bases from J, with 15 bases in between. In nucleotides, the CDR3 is TGTGCCAGTACCTCTCCCTCCCTTCGCTACACCTTC. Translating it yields CASTSPSLRYTF.

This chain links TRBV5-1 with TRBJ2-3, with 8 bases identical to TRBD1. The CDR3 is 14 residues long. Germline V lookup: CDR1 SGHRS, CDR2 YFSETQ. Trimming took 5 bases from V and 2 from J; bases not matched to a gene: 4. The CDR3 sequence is CASSPDRATDTQYF. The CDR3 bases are TGCGCCAGCAGTCCGGACAGGGCCACAGATACGCAGTATTTT.

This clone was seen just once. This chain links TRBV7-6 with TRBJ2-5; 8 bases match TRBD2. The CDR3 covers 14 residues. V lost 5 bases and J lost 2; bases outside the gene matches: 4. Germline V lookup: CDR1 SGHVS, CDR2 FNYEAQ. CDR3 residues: CASSRGGIQETQYF. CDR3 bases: TGTGCCAGCAGCCGCGGGGGGATACAAGAGACCCAGTACTTC.

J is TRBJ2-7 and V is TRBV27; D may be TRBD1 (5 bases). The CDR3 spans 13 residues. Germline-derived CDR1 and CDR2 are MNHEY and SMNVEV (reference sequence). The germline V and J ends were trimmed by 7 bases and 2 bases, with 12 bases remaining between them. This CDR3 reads CASTPGLAYEQYF. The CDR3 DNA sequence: TGTGCCAGCACCCCAGGGCTAGCCTACGAGCAGTACTTC.

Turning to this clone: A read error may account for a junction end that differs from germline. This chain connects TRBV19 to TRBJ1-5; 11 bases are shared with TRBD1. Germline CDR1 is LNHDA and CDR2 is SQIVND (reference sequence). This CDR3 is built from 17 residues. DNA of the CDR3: TGTGCCAGTAGCATAGGGGGACAGGGGGAAAGCAATCAGCCCCAGCATTTT. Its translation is CASSIGGQGESNQPQHF. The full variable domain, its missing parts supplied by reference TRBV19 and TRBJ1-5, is DGGITQSPKYLFRKEGQNVTLSCEQNLNHDAMYWYRQDPGQGLRLIYYSQIVNDFQKGDIAEGYSVSREKKESFPLTVTSAQKNPTAFYLCASSIGGQGESNQPQHFGDGTRLSIL.

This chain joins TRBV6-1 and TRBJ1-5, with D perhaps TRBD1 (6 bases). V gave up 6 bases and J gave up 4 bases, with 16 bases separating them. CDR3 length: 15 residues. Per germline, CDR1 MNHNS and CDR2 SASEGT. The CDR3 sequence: CASRSGTIRNQPQHF. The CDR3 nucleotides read TGTGCCAGCAGGAGTGGGACAATTCGGAATCAGCCCCAGCATTTT.

The CDR3 coding sequence is TGTGCCAGCAGCCTTGGGCGGGGGGGCCGCCTGAAAACAGATACGCAGTATTTT. It translates to CASSLGRGGRLKTDTQYF. The chain couples TRBV11-2 to TRBJ2-3; 9 nucleotides line up with TRBD2. CDR3 length: 18 residues. Germline V CDR1 and CDR2: SGHAT, FQNNGV. J lost 3 bases, V lost 5 bases, and 15 bases had no gene match.

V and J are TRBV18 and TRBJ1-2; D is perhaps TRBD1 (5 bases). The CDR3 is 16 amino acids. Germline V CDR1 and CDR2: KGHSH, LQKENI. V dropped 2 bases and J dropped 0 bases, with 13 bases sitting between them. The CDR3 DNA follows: TGTGCCAGCTCACCATCGGTGGGGCTGACTAACTATGGCTACACCTTC. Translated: CASSPSVGLTNYGYTF.

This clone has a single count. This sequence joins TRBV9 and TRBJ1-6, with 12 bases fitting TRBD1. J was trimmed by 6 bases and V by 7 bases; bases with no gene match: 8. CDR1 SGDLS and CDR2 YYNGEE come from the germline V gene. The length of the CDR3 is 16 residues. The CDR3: CASAVGQGAGNSPLHF. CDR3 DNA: TGTGCCAGCGCCGTGGGACAGGGGGCGGGTAATTCACCCCTCCACTTT. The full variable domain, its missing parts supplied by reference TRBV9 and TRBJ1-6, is DSGVTQTPKHLITATGQRVTLRCSPRSGDLSVYWYQQSLDQGLQFLIQYYNGEERAKGNILERFSAQQFPDLHSELNLSSLELGDSALYFCASAVGQGAGNSPLHFGNGTRLTVT.

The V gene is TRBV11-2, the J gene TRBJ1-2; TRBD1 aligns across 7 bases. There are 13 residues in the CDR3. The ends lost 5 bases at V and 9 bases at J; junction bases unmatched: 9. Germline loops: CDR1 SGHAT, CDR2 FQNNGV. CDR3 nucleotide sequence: TGTGCCAGCAGCGCGAGACAGGGTCTCCGCTACACCTTC. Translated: CASSARQGLRYTF.

CDR3 residues: CARRGQGARQETQYF. As DNA, the CDR3 is TGTGCCAGAAGGGGACAGGGGGCGAGGCAAGAGACCCAGTACTTC. V usage is TRBV27 and J usage is TRBJ2-5; TRBD1 matches 12 bases. This CDR3 contains 15 residues. V lost 9 bases, J lost 2 bases, and 7 bases stayed unmatched. Per the germline V gene, CDR1 is MNHEY and CDR2 is SMNVEV (reference sequence).

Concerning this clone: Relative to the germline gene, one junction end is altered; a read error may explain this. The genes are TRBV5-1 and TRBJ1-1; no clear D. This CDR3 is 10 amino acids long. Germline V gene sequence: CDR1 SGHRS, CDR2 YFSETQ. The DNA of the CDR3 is TGTGCCAGCGGGAGGACTGAAGCTTTCTTT. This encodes CASGRTEAFF.

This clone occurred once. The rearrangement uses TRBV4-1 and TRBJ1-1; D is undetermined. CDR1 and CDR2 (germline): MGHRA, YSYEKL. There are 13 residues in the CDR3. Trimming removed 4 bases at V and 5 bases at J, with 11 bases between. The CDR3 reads CASSRGGKTEAFF. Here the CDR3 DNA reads TGCGCCAGCAGCCGAGGTGGTAAGACTGAAGCTTTCTTT.

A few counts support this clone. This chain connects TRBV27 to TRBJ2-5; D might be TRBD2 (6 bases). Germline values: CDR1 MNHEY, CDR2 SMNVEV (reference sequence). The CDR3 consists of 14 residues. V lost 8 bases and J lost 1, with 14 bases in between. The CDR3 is CASSRAGLQETQYF. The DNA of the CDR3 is TGTGCCAGCTCCAGAGCGGGTCTCCAAGAGACCCAGTACTTC.

CDR3 nucleotides: TGTGCCAGCAGCTACCTCCAGGGGGATCATCAAGAGACCCAGTACTTC. Amino acid sequence: CASSYLQGDHQETQYF. This rearrangement joins TRBV7-9 to TRBJ2-5; 7 positions agree with TRBD1. The CDR3 totals 16 residues. From germline, CDR1 is SEHNR and CDR2 FQNEAQ (reference sequence). V gave up 4 bases and J gave up 2 bases; unmatched junction bases: 10.

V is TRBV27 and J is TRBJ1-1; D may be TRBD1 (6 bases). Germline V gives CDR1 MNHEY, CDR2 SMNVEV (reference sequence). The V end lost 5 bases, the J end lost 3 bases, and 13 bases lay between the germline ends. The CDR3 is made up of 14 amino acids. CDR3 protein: CASSPRDMHTEAFF. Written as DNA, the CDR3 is TGTGCCAGCAGTCCCCGGGACATGCACACTGAAGCTTTCTTT.

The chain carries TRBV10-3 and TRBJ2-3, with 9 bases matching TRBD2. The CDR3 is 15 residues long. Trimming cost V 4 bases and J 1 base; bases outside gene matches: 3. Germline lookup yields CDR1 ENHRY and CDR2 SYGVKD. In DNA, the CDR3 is TGTGCCATCAGTGTGGCTAGCGGGGGCACAGATACGCAGTATTTT. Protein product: CAISVASGGTDTQYF.

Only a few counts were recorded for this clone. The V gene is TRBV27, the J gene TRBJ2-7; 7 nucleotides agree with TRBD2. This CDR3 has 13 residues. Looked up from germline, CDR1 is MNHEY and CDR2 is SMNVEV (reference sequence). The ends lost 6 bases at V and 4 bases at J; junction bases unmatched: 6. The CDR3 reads CASSAGTNYEQYF. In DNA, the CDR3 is TGTGCCAGCAGCGCCGGGACTAATTACGAGCAGTACTTC.

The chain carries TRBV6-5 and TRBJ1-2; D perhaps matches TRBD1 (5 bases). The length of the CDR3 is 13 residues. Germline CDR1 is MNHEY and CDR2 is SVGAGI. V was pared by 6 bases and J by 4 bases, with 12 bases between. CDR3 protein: CASSRQPSYGYTF. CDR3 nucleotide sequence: TGTGCCAGCAGCAGACAGCCCTCCTATGGCTACACCTTC.

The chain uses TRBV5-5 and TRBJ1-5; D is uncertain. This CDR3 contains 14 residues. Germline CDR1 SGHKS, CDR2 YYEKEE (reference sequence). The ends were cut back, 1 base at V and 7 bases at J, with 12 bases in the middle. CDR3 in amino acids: CASSLLFSEQPQHF. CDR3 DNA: TGTGCCAGCAGCTTGTTATTCAGCGAACAGCCCCAGCATTTT.

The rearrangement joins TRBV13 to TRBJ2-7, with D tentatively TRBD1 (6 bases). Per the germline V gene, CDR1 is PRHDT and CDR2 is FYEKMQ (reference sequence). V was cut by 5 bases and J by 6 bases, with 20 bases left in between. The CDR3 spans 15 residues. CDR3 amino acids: CASSSAGGRLGEQYF. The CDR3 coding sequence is TGTGCCAGCAGCAGTGCTGGGGGCAGGCTGGGCGAGCAGTACTTC. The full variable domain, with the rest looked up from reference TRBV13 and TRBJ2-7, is AAGVIQSPRHLIKEKRETATLKCYPIPRHDTVYWYQQGPGQDPQFLISFYEKMQSDKGSIPDRFSAQQFSDYHSELNMSSLELGDSALYFCASSSAGGRLGEQYFGPGTRLTVT.

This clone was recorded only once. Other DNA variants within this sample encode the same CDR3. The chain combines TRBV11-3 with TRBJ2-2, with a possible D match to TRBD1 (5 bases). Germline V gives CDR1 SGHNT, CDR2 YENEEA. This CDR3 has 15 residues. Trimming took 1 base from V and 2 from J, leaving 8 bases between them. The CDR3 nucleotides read TGTGCCAGCAGCTTAGGCCAGGGAAACACCGGGGAGCTGTTTTTT. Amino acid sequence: CASSLGQGNTGELFF.

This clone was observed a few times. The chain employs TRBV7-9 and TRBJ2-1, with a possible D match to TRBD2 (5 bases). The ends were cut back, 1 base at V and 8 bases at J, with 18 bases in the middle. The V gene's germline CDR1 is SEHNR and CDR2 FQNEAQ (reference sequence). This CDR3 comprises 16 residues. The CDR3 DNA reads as TGTGCCAGCAGCTTAGTGGGGAGCCGTCCGAAAGATGAGCAGTTCTTC. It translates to CASSLVGSRPKDEQFF. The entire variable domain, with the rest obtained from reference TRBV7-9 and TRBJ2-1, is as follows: DTGVSQNPRHKITKRGQNVTFRCDPISEHNRLYWYRQTLGQGPEFLTYFQNEAQLEKSRLLSDRFSAERPKGSFSTLEIQRTEQGDSAMYLCASSLVGSRPKDEQFFGPGTRLTVL.